The T cell receptor (beta chain) described here comes from a study of identical twins. MiXCR, run by TCRdb on the 5' RACE reads, gives a single entry per CDR3 protein. This table has around 1.7 million distinct CDR3 sequences, about 30% appearing once. Everyone who donated was a healthy Caucasian. Germline trimming cut 1 base from V and 8 bases from J; bases unmatched to any gene: 5. The germline CDR1 and CDR2 sequences are SGHDT and YYEEEE. The CDR3 sequence is 14 residues long. This sequence joins TRBV5-6 and TRBJ1-4; 7 bases fit TRBD1. What was sequenced was cord blood. This TCR came from a newborn girl in good health. DNA for the CDR3: TGTGCCAGCAGCTTGTTTGGGACAGAGGAAAAACTGTTTTTT. Translating it yields CASSLFGTEEKLFF.